The source of this T cell receptor beta chain is a study of T cell repertoires in cytomegalovirus infection. Study-level information: Signatures in public TCR beta sequences pointed to both CMV infection and matching HLA type.

The CDR3 length is 17 residues. V dropped 6 bases and J dropped 5 bases, with 20 bases sitting between them. Germline V CDR1 and CDR2: MDHEN, SYDVKM. In TCRdb, the reads were re-called with MiXCR into one record per CDR3 protein. This sample has roughly 130,000 distinct CDR3 sequences, with 20% to 30% found just once. Findings of the study overall: Dominating the ex vivo response were TCR beta clonotypes that were CMV-specific and HLA-C-restricted. Summed public TCR beta family frequency identified CMV carriers bearing the relevant HLA.

About this clonotype itself: Antigen unknown.

The chain links TRBV28 to TRBJ1-6; weak D call: TRBD1 (5 bases). The sequenced sample consisted of PBMCs, sequenced either directly or after in vitro stimulation (not recorded which). This TCR came from a human donor in good health (CMV status not recorded). Some clones in this sample may be carry-over from other donors' samples. CDR3 nucleotide sequence: TGTGCCAGCAGGGAACGGGGCACGAGAAAGAATAATTCACCCCTCCACTTT. Translated, it gives CASRERGTRKNNSPLHF.